The 13 T cell receptor beta chains in this list originate from one sample, sequenced in a study of cytomegalovirus exposure and HLA in healthy donors. Researchers ran the PCR with 60 Vbeta and 13 Jbeta primers. Generated by immunoSEQ multiplex PCR, the TCRdb table keeps only in-frame clones and is missing some. The data show roughly 200,000 clones, approximately 70% seen once. Sequencing input: PBMCs. These receptor sequences come from a man aged 40-55 years in good health and CMV-seropositive.

This clone occurred a few times. This sequence joins TRBV2 and TRBJ1-1, with D tentatively TRBD1 (6 bases). Trimming left V 6 bases short and J 3 bases short, with 11 bases between. CDR1 is SNHLY and CDR2 is FYNNEI in the germline V gene. This CDR3 is built from 13 residues. CDR3 in amino acids: CASRTNRDTEAFF. The CDR3 coding sequence is TGTGCCAGCAGAACAAACAGGGACACTGAAGCTTTCTTT.

V is TRBV9 and J is TRBJ2-5, with D possibly being TRBD1 (5 bases). TRBJ2-7 matches the DNA end more closely, so the J call is doubtful. Germline V gene lookup returns CDR1 SGDLS and CDR2 YYNGEE. This CDR3 comprises 14 residues. In DNA form, the CDR3 reads TGTGCCAGCAGCCCCAGGGTTATCACCTACGAGCAGTACTTC. It specifies CASSPRVITYEQYF.

CDR3 protein: CASSEGGDNEKLFF. CDR3 DNA sequence: TGTGCCAGCAGTGAAGGCGGTGATAATGAAAAACTGTTTTTT. The gene calls are TRBV2 and TRBJ1-4; D uncertain. V was trimmed by 1 base and J by 4 bases, leaving 7 bases between them. There are 14 residues in the CDR3. Per germline, CDR1 SNHLY and CDR2 FYNNEI.

The chain combines TRBV27 with TRBJ2-1, with 9 bases fitting TRBD2. Germline V gives CDR1 MNHEY, CDR2 SMNVEV (reference sequence). J was trimmed by 6 bases and V by 6 bases; bases with no gene match: 3. The CDR3 covers 13 residues. In DNA, the CDR3 is TGTGCCAGCAGGGCGGGGGGGGGCAATGAGCAGTTCTTC. Translating gives CASRAGGGNEQFF.

The genes are TRBV5-1 and TRBJ2-5; no clear D. With 0 bases removed from V and 7 bases from J, the gap between germline ends came to 7 bases. This CDR3 region has 12 residues. Germline values: CDR1 SGHRS, CDR2 YFSETQ. CDR3 sequence (DNA): TGCGCCAGCAGCTTGGACTCATTGACCCAGTACTTC. This encodes CASSLDSLTQYF.

This clone was recorded once. DNA of the CDR3: TGTGCCAGCAGCTCTTTCTCCTACGAGCAGTACTTC. Residues: CASSSFSYEQYF. V usage is TRBV5-4 and J usage is TRBJ2-7; D is unclear. The germline gives CDR1 SGHNT, CDR2 YYREEE (reference sequence). The CDR3 totals 12 residues. The V gene lost 3 bases and the J gene lost 0 bases, with 4 bases spanning the gap.

The CDR3 region has the DNA TGTGCCAGTAGTACCTCGGACAGGGAGGCAGAGACCCAGTACTTC. This codes for CASSTSDREAETQYF. The J gene is TRBJ2-5, the V gene TRBV19; 8 bases are shared with TRBD1. J lost 4 bases, V lost 4 bases, and 8 bases had no gene match. The CDR3 is made up of 15 amino acids. Germline values: CDR1 LNHDA, CDR2 SQIVND (reference sequence).

Only a few counts were recorded for this clone. The chain has TRBV7-2 and TRBJ2-2; 7 bases agree with TRBD1. V was pared by 10 bases and J by 6 bases, with 8 bases of the junction left unmatched. Germline CDR1 SGHTA, CDR2 FQGNSA. The CDR3 runs 13 residues. DNA of the CDR3: TGTGCCACCGGACAGGCCGTCGCCGGGGAGCTGTTTTTT. As protein: CATGQAVAGELFF.

The chain carries TRBV27 and TRBJ2-7; D might be TRBD2 (5 bases). The germline V gene has CDR1 MNHEY and CDR2 SMNVEV (reference sequence). CDR3 length: 13 residues. V dropped 6 bases and J dropped 6 bases, with 15 bases sitting between them. This CDR3 is CASSKTGWREQYF. CDR3 in DNA: TGTGCCAGCAGCAAGACGGGATGGCGCGAGCAGTACTTC.

The chain has TRBV13 and TRBJ2-5; a possible D gene is TRBD1 (6 bases). CDR3 length equals 16 residues. Germline V gene lookup returns CDR1 PRHDT and CDR2 FYEKMQ (reference sequence). Trimming stripped 5 bases from V and 1 base from J, with 17 bases between. The CDR3 sequence: CASSPPLGAVQETQYF. CDR3 DNA sequence: TGTGCCAGCAGCCCGCCCCTGGGGGCAGTCCAAGAGACCCAGTACTTC.

This rearrangement joins TRBV16 to TRBJ2-7, with D perhaps TRBD2 (6 bases). The CDR3 loop spans 16 amino acids. Germline CDR1 KGHSY, CDR2 FQNENV. The V and J ends lost 2 bases and 0 bases respectively, with 14 bases between them. The CDR3 coding sequence is TGTGCCAGCAGCCAACGGGGGACGGCGAGCTCCTACGAGCAGTACTTC. Translating it yields CASSQRGTASSYEQYF. The whole variable domain, filled in from reference TRBV16 and TRBJ2-7, reads GEEVAQTPKHLVRGEGQKAKLYCAPIKGHSYVFWYQQVLKNEFKFLISFQNENVFDETGMPKERFSAKCLPNSPCSLEIQATKLEDSAVYFCASSQRGTASSYEQYFGPGTRLTVT.

This chain uses TRBV7-8 with TRBJ1-2; TRBD1 is a possible D gene (5 bases). The V and J ends lost 1 base and 7 bases respectively, with 16 bases between them. This CDR3 region has 15 residues. Germline lookup yields CDR1 SGHVS and CDR2 FQNEAQ. CDR3 DNA sequence: TGTGCCAGCAGCTTAGAGGGCAGGGCAGCGGGTGGCTACACCTTC. It encodes CASSLEGRAAGGYTF.

The CDR3 DNA sequence: TGCGCCAGCAGCTTGGAATACAGGGAATACAATGAGCAGTTCTTC. Its protein product is CASSLEYREYNEQFF. The rearrangement joins TRBV5-1 to TRBJ2-1; D is possibly TRBD1 (6 bases). The CDR3 runs 15 residues. Trimming shortened V by 0 bases and J by 4 bases, and 11 bases separated the two germline ends. Germline CDR1 and CDR2: SGHRS and YFSETQ.